A selection of T cell receptor beta chains follows, all from one sample in a study of T cells in Graves' hyperthyroidism and ophthalmopathy. TCRdb used MiXCR to reprocess the multiplex PCR reads, holding one entry per CDR3 protein. Of hundreds of thousands of distinct CDR3 sequences listed, over 35% are singletons. Sequencing was carried out using blood. The receptors were gathered from a woman aged 40 to 50 with Graves' hyperthyroidism. Each CDR3 is given with its conserved first and last residue.

V,CDR3
TRBV10-3,CAISPGQGGSPLHF
TRBV7-9,CASSLGGSAAEKLFF
TRBV10-2,CASSDEGAGGNQPQHF
TRBV6-5,CASSYERDGYEQYF
TRBV7-2,CASSLASSDVYGYTF
TRBV7-2,CASSFCTAQCRDTEAFF
TRBV4-1,CASSHGQGSGELFF
TRBV6-6,CASSYDSGAMGYTF
TRBV29-1,CSVDGGSSYNEQFF
TRBV7-8,CASSLDDTSDWEQYF
TRBV6-5,CASSGWDTGSYEQYF
TRBV7-2,CASSLAGNYEQYF
TRBV10-3,CATYGSENYGYTF
TRBV2,CASSTAVEETQYF
TRBV12-3/TRBV12-4,CASSFRGTGEKLFF
TRBV7-9,CASSPSVDTIYF
TRBV7-2,CASSYRRLAETNPYEQYF
TRBV9,CASSVTSRGRETQYF
TRBV7-6,CASSFSGQGTYEQYF
TRBV25-1,CASSESAASSYSEQFF
TRBV19,CASSITGTGTSQPQHF
TRBV29-1,CSIYLASTNEKLFF
TRBV20-1,CSARRLRDTYEQYF
TRBV7-4,CASSLAVGQGPYGYTF
TRBV7-9,CASSQVGTGVNEQYF
TRBV2,CASNVDRVDQPQHF
TRBV4-1,CASSQVSGGNQPQHF
TRBV7-2,CASSLVGQRTGELFF
TRBV20-1,CSAHDYLNGVKDSPLHF
TRBV6-5,CASSYDRGNRELFF
TRBV6-5,CASSHSWGHYEQYF
TRBV6-5,CASSYSDGLAHTIYF
TRBV2,CAAWRPDSYEQYF
TRBV10-2,CASTGTGERFNNYGYTF
TRBV20-1,CSARGGLAGPGGLYEQYF
TRBV20-1,CSRGQGSYGYTF
TRBV10-3,CAISDRAWEKLFF
TRBV12-3/TRBV12-4,CASPSPYSGNTIYF
TRBV7-2,CASSLNSGFYEQYF
TRBV2,CASFSGITYEQYF
TRBV10-2,CASAWAGVSREQYF
TRBV4-3,CASSQDNGYGYTF
TRBV12-3/TRBV12-4,CASSLGRAQETQYF
TRBV12-3/TRBV12-4,CASSLGGREKLFF
TRBV20-1,CSGQGKPYERYF
TRBV2,CASKLAGDQETQYF
TRBV10-3,CAISARVLNTEAFF